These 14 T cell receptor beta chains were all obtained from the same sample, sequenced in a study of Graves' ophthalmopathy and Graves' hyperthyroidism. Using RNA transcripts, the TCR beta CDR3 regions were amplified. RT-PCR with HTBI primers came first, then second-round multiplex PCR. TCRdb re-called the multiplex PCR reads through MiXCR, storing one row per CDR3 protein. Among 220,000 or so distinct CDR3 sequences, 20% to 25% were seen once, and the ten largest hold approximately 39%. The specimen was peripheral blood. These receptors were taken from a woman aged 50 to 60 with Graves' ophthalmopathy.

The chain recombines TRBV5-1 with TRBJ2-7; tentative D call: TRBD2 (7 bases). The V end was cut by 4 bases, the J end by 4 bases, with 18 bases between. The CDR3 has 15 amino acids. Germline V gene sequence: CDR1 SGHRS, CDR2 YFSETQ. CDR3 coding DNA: TGCGCCAGCAGCATGTCGGGGGGCCTCTCTTACGAGCAGTACTTC. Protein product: CASSMSGGLSYEQYF.

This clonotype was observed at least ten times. Here the CDR3 DNA reads TGTGCCTCCGCGGGCTCGGTCGGAAACATTCAGTACTTC. Translation: CASAGSVGNIQYF. This chain uses TRBV7-2 with TRBJ2-4, with D perhaps matching TRBD2 (5 bases). Between the trimmed V and J ends, which lost 11 bases and 6 bases, there was a span of 17 bases. The CDR3 runs 13 residues. CDR1 is SGHTA, CDR2 FQGNSA, per germline.

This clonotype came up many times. Here the CDR3 reads CASSLEQGIGEQYF. CDR3 sequence (DNA): TGTGCCAGCAGCTTAGAACAGGGTATCGGAGAGCAGTACTTC. The chain employs TRBV7-2 and TRBJ2-7; possible D gene TRBD1, 6 bases. The CDR3 is 14 residues long. Trimming stripped 1 base from V and 7 bases from J, with 14 bases between. Looked up from germline, CDR1 is SGHTA and CDR2 is FQGNSA.

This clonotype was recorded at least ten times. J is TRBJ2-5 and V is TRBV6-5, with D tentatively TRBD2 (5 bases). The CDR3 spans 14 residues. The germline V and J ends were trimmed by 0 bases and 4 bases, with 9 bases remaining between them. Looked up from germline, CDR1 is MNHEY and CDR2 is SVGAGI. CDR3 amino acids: CASSYSIGRETQYF. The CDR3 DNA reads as TGTGCCAGCAGTTACTCGATTGGGAGAGAGACCCAGTACTTC.

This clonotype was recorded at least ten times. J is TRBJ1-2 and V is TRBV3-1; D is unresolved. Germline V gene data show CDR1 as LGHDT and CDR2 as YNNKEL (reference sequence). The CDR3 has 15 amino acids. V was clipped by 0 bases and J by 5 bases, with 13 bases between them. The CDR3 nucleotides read TGTGCCAGCAGCCAAGAACGGGCACTCAGATATGGCTACACCTTC. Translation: CASSQERALRYGYTF. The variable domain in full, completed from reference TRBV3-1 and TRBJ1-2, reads DTAVSQTPKYLVTQMGNDKSIKCEQNLGHDTMYWYKQDSKKFLKIMFSYNNKELIINETVPNRFSPKSPDKAHLNLHINSLELGDSAVYFCASSQERALRYGYTFGSGTRLTVV.

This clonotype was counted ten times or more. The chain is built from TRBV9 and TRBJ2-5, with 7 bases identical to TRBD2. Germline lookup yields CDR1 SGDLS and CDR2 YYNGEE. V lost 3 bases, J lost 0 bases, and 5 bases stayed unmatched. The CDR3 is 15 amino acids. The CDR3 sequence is CASSEDGRYQETQYF. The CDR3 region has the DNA TGTGCCAGCAGCGAGGACGGGAGGTACCAAGAGACCCAGTACTTC.

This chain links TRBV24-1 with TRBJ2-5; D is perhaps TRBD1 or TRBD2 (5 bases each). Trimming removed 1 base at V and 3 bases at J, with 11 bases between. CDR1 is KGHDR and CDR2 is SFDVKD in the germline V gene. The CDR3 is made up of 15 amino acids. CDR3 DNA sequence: TGTGCCACCAGTGATTTTAGGGACGTTGAAGAGACCCAGTACTTC. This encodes CATSDFRDVEETQYF.

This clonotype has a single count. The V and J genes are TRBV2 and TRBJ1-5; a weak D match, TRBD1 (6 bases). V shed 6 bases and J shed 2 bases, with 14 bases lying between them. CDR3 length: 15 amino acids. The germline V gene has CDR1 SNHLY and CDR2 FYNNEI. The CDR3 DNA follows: TGTGCCAGCAGGGACAGTCAGGGTGGCAATCAGCCCCAGCATTTT. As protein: CASRDSQGGNQPQHF.

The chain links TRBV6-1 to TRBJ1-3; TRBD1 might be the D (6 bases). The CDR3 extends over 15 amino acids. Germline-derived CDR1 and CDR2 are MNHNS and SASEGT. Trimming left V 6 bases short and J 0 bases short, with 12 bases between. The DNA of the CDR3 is TGTGCCAGCAGAGCCCCAGGGGTCTCTGGAAACACCATATATTTT. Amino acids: CASRAPGVSGNTIYF.

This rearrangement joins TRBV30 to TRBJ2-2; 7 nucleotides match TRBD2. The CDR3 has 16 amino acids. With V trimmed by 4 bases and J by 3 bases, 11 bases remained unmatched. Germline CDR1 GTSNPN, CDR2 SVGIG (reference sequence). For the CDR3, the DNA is TGTGCCTGGACCCCCCCGGAGCGGGGAGACACCGGGGAGCTGTTTTTT. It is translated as CAWTPPERGDTGELFF.

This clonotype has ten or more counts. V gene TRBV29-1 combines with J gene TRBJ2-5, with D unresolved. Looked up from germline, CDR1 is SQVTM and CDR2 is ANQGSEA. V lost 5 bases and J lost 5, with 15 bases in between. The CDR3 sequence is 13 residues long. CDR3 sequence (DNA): TGCAGCGTTCGGGCAAATCCTTTGGAGACCCAGTACTTC. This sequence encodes CSVRANPLETQYF.

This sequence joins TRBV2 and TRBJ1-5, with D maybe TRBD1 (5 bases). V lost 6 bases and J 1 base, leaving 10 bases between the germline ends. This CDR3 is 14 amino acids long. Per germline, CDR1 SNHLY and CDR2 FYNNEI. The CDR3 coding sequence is TGTGCCAGCAGGACACGGGGGAGCAATCAGCCCCAGCATTTT. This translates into CASRTRGSNQPQHF. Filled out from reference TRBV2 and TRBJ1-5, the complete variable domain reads EPEVTQTPSHQVTQMGQEVILRCVPISNHLYFYWYRQILGQKVEFLVSFYNNEISEKSEIFDDQFSVERPDGSNFTLKIRSTKLEDSAMYFCASRTRGSNQPQHFGDGTRLSIL.

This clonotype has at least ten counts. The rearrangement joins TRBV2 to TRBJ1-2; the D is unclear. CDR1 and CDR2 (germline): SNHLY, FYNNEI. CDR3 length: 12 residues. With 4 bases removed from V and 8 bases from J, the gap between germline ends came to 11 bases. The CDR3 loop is CASSATRGGYTF. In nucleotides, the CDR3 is TGTGCCAGCAGTGCCACTAGAGGGGGCTACACCTTC.

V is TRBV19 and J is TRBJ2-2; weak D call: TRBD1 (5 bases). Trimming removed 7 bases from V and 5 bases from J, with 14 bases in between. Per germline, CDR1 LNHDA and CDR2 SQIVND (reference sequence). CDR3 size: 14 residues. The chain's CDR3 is CASMSGRSTGELFF. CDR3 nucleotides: TGTGCCAGTATGTCAGGGCGGAGTACCGGGGAGCTGTTTTTT.